These 19 T cell receptor beta chains share one sample of origin, sequenced in a study of blood T cell repertoires in COVID-19. TCRdb keeps only in-frame clones here, not all; method: immunoSEQ multiplex PCR. The table has about 200,000 clones, more than 75% seen once. Sequencing input: peripheral blood. These receptors were obtained from a man aged 60 to 69 with acute or convalescent COVID-19.

V is TRBV2 and J is TRBJ1-2; D may be TRBD1 (6 bases). This CDR3 contains 13 residues. V lost 6 bases to trimming and J lost 0 bases, with 8 bases between them. Germline CDR1 is SNHLY and CDR2 is FYNNEI. The CDR3 DNA follows: TGTGCCAGCAGCAGGGGACCTAACTATGGCTACACCTTC. Amino acid sequence: CASSRGPNYGYTF.

This clone has a single count. V and J are TRBV9 and TRBJ2-3; D might be TRBD1 (7 bases). The germline gives CDR1 SGDLS, CDR2 YYNGEE. With 2 bases removed from V and 5 bases from J, the gap between germline ends came to 21 bases. This CDR3 is 17 amino acids long. Written as DNA, the CDR3 is TGTGCCAGCAGCGTCGGGGGAACAGGGGCCGAAATAGATACGCAGTATTTT. It encodes CASSVGGTGAEIDTQYF.

V gene TRBV5-1 combines with J gene TRBJ2-2, with 7 bases identical to TRBD1. This CDR3 has 15 amino acids. Per the germline V gene, CDR1 is SGHRS and CDR2 is YFSETQ. Trimming took 1 base from V and 5 from J; bases not matched to a gene: 5. In DNA, the CDR3 is TGCGCCAGCAGCTTGTGGACAGGCCGAACCGGGGAGCTGTTTTTT. Amino acid sequence: CASSLWTGRTGELFF.

The V gene is TRBV11-2, the J gene TRBJ2-5; D is uncertain. Germline CDR1 and CDR2: SGHAT and FQNNGV. Trimming took 5 bases from V and 7 from J, leaving 11 bases between them. This CDR3 has 12 amino acids. The CDR3 DNA follows: TGTGCCAGCAGCCGCCGTGAGGCGACCCAGTACTTC. Its translation: CASSRREATQYF.

This clone was observed a few times. The J gene is TRBJ2-2, the V gene TRBV29-1, with TRBD1 matching 10 bases. Germline V CDR1 and CDR2: SQVTM, ANQGSEA. V trimming: 6 bases; J trimming: 6 bases; junction bases outside the gene matches: 7. The CDR3 totals 14 residues. This CDR3 reads CSVRWTGGSGELFF. The DNA of the CDR3 is TGCAGCGTACGCTGGACAGGGGGATCCGGGGAGCTGTTTTTT.

The count of this clone is one. V and J are TRBV27 and TRBJ1-2; tentative D call: TRBD1 (6 bases). Germline V gives CDR1 MNHEY, CDR2 SMNVEV (reference sequence). The CDR3 is 13 amino acids. The V end was cut by 3 bases, the J end by 8 bases, with 13 bases between. The CDR3 coding sequence is TGTGCCAGCAGTTTGGGTAGGGGGGGCGGCTACACCTTC. Translation gives CASSLGRGGGYTF.

V usage is TRBV27 and J usage is TRBJ1-2; 12 bases map to TRBD1. From germline, CDR1 is MNHEY and CDR2 SMNVEV (reference sequence). Trimming removed 5 bases from V and 4 bases from J; junction bases left unmatched: 8. This CDR3 is built from 16 residues. The CDR3 protein is CASSRDRGHGGYGYTF. In DNA form, the CDR3 reads TGTGCCAGCAGTAGGGACAGGGGGCACGGTGGCTATGGCTACACCTTC.

The rearrangement links TRBV9 to TRBJ1-2; tentatively, D is TRBD1 (6 bases). CDR1 SGDLS and CDR2 YYNGEE come from the germline V gene. The CDR3 totals 14 residues. Deletions cut 4 bases from V and 2 bases from J, with 12 bases between. CDR3 DNA: TGTGCCAGCAGCCCAACGCAGGGGAACTATGGCTACACCTTC. Amino acid sequence: CASSPTQGNYGYTF. The whole variable domain, filled in from reference TRBV9 and TRBJ1-2, reads DSGVTQTPKHLITATGQRVTLRCSPRSGDLSVYWYQQSLDQGLQFLIQYYNGEERAKGNILERFSAQQFPDLHSELNLSSLELGDSALYFCASSPTQGNYGYTFGSGTRLTVV.

The CDR3 region has the DNA TGCGCCAGCAGCCGGGGGACTAGCGGGGGGCTTTTCCAAGAGACCCAGTACTTC. Amino acids: CASSRGTSGGLFQETQYF. V usage is TRBV5-1 and J usage is TRBJ2-5; 15 bases are a match to TRBD2. Germline CDR1 and CDR2: SGHRS and YFSETQ. V lost 4 bases and J lost 1; bases outside the gene matches: 8. The CDR3 has 18 amino acids.

The chain links TRBV18 to TRBJ1-2; 7 positions match TRBD1. CDR1 and CDR2 (germline): KGHSH, LQKENI. The junction had 3 bases not matched to a gene; V was cut back by 2 bases and J by 6 bases. The CDR3 length is 13 residues. Here the CDR3 DNA reads TGTGCCAGCTCACCAAATCAGGGGGATGGCTACACCTTC. Its translation is CASSPNQGDGYTF. The whole variable domain, filled in from reference TRBV18 and TRBJ1-2, reads NAGVMQNPRHLVRRRGQEARLRCSPMKGHSHVYWYRQLPEEGLKFMVYLQKENIIDESGMPKERFSAEFPKEGPSILRIQQVVRGDSAAYFCASSPNQGDGYTFGSGTRLTVV.

V is TRBV6-5 and J is TRBJ1-2; TRBD1 agrees at 8 bases. J was trimmed by 2 bases and V by 7 bases; bases with no gene match: 3. The germline V gene encodes CDR1 MNHEY and CDR2 SVGAGI. The CDR3 extends over 13 amino acids. The chain's CDR3 is CASTRQGNYGYTF. CDR3 DNA: TGTGCCAGCACCAGACAGGGGAACTATGGCTACACCTTC.

The gene calls are TRBV29-1 and TRBJ1-4; a possible D gene is TRBD1 (6 bases). This CDR3 comprises 15 residues. V dropped 0 bases and J dropped 2 bases, with 10 bases sitting between them. In germline, CDR1 is SQVTM, CDR2 ANQGSEA. The CDR3 DNA sequence: TGCAGCGTTGAAGAGAGGACAGTGACTAATGAAAAACTGTTTTTT. Its protein is CSVEERTVTNEKLFF.

The V and J genes are TRBV11-2 and TRBJ1-1; perhaps TRBD1 as D (5 bases). Germline CDR1 is SGHAT and CDR2 is FQNNGV. The V and J ends lost 3 bases and 5 bases respectively, with 10 bases between them. The CDR3 extends over 13 amino acids. The CDR3 loop reads CASSLAGRTEAFF. DNA of the CDR3: TGTGCCAGCAGCTTGGCAGGGAGGACTGAAGCTTTCTTT.

V gene TRBV6-6 combines with J gene TRBJ1-6; D gene ambiguous. The germline CDR1 and CDR2 sequences are MNHNY and SVGAGI (reference sequence). Between the trimmed V and J ends, which lost 3 bases and 7 bases, there was a span of 7 bases. CDR3 length: 13 amino acids. CDR3 coding DNA: TGTGCCAGCAGTTATGAGCCGAATTCACCCCTCCACTTT. This gives the protein CASSYEPNSPLHF.

V and J are TRBV11-2 and TRBJ2-7; 8 bases align to TRBD2. This CDR3 region has 13 residues. Trimming removed 6 bases from V and 5 bases from J; junction bases left unmatched: 6. Germline V CDR1 and CDR2: SGHAT, FQNNGV. The CDR3 region has the DNA TGTGCCAGCAGGGGCGGGGGGATCAACGAGCAGTACTTC. The encoded protein is CASRGGGINEQYF.

The chain links TRBV6-1 to TRBJ2-3; TRBD2 aligns across 8 bases. Germline trimming cut 3 bases from V and 5 bases from J; bases unmatched to any gene: 1. CDR1 and CDR2 (germline): MNHNS, SASEGT. This CDR3 is 13 amino acids long. CDR3 in DNA: TGTGCCAGCAGTGAGCGGGGGGTAGATACGCAGTATTTT. Translated, it gives CASSERGVDTQYF.

The CDR3 nucleotides read TGTGCCAGCAGCCAAGGGGTTACCAGAAATTCACCCCTCCACTTT. Translation: CASSQGVTRNSPLHF. The genes are TRBV7-9 and TRBJ1-6; D possibly corresponds to TRBD1 (5 bases). Between the trimmed V and J ends, which lost 5 bases and 7 bases, there was a span of 15 bases. Germline values: CDR1 SEHNR, CDR2 FQNEAQ (reference sequence). The CDR3 length is 15 residues.

Only a few counts were recorded for this clone. The rearrangement uses TRBV3-1 (or the pseudogene TRBV3-2) and TRBJ2-7; D is possibly TRBD2 (6 bases). Trimming removed 4 bases at V and 6 bases at J, with 19 bases between. CDR1 is LGHDT and CDR2 is YNNKEL in the germline V gene (reference sequence). The CDR3 runs to 15 residues. CDR3: CASSRVGRDVSEQYF. For the CDR3, the DNA is TGTGCCAGCAGCCGCGTTGGGCGGGATGTGAGCGAGCAGTACTTC.

This chain uses TRBV10-2 with TRBJ1-5; TRBD1 might be the D (6 bases). The length of the CDR3 is 14 residues. The germline CDR1 and CDR2 sequences are WSHSY and SAAADI. With 6 bases removed from V and 2 bases from J, the gap between germline ends came to 11 bases. This CDR3 is CASRSTGRNQPQHF. The CDR3 nucleotides are TGCGCCAGCAGGTCGACAGGTCGCAATCAGCCCCAGCATTTT.